The 5 T cell receptor beta chains in this list originate from one sample, sequenced in a study of technical replicates of blood from several donors. TCRdb's table, derived via immunoSEQ multiplex PCR, lists solely in-frame clones and lacks some. This sample has tens of thousands of clones, with roughly 89% found just once. Sequenced sample: T cells isolated from PBMCs. These receptors all stem from a human donor in good health.

The gene calls are TRBV4-3 and TRBJ2-3, with 9 bases aligning to TRBD2. CDR1 and CDR2 from the germline V gene are LGHNA and YSLEER. J gave up 2 bases and V 1 base, and 7 bases lay outside the gene matches. This CDR3 has 17 amino acids. The CDR3 DNA reads TGCGCCAGCAGCCAAGGTTCGACTAGCGGACCCACAGATACGCAGTATTTT. Protein product: CASSQGSTSGPTDTQYF.

The chain joins TRBV19 to TRBJ2-3, with 7 bases matching TRBD2. There are 15 residues in the CDR3. V trimming: 5 bases; J trimming: 4 bases; junction bases outside the gene matches: 9. From germline, CDR1 is LNHDA and CDR2 SQIVND (reference sequence). DNA of the CDR3: TGTGCCAGTAGTCCCCTTTTGCGGGAGCCAGATACGCAGTATTTT. Translating gives CASSPLLREPDTQYF.

The rearrangement joins TRBV6-5 to TRBJ1-4; D call uncertain. The CDR3 runs 16 residues. V was clipped by 0 bases and J by 3 bases, with 11 bases between them. Germline CDR1 and CDR2: MNHEY and SVGAGI. CDR3 coding DNA: TGTGCCAGCAGTTACTCCCCCAGAGAGGCTAATGAAAAACTGTTTTTT. This gives the protein CASSYSPREANEKLFF.

V gene TRBV6-5 combines with J gene TRBJ2-1, with 8 positions matching TRBD1. The CDR3 runs to 15 residues. Germline-derived CDR1 and CDR2 are MNHEY and SVGAGI. With V trimmed by 5 bases and J by 5 bases, 8 bases remained unmatched. CDR3 sequence: CASSSMGQANNEQFF. CDR3 DNA: TGTGCCAGCAGTAGCATGGGACAGGCAAACAATGAGCAGTTCTTC.

The chain couples TRBV11-3 to TRBJ2-5; 7 bases are a match to TRBD2. This CDR3 is built from 20 residues. V lost 3 bases and J lost 2; bases outside the gene matches: 21. Germline values: CDR1 SGHNT, CDR2 YENEEA. The CDR3 reads CASSFPGDYNSSGPQETQYF. The CDR3 coding sequence is TGTGCCAGCAGCTTTCCGGGGGACTATAACTCTAGCGGACCACAAGAGACCCAGTACTTC. Based on the CDR3 plus reference TRBV11-3 and TRBJ2-5, the full variable domain is EAGVVQSPRYKIIEKKQPVAFWCNPISGHNTLYWYLQNLGQGPELLIRYENEEAVDDSQLPKDRFSAERLKGVDSTLKIQPAELGDSAVYLCASSFPGDYNSSGPQETQYFGPGTRLLVL.